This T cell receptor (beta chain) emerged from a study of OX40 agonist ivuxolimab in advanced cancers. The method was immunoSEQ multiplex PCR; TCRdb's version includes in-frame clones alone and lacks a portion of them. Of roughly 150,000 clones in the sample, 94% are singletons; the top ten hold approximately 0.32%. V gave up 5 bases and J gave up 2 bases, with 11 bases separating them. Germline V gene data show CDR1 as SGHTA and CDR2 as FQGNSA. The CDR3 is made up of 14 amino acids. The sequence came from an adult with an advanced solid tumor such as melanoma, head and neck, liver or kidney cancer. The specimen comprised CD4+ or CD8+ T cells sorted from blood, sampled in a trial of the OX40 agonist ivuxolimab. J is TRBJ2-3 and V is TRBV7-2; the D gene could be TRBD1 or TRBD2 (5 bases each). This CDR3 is CASSLGTHTDTQYF. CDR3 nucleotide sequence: TGTGCCAGCAGCCTGGGGACCCACACAGATACGCAGTATTTT.